The 27 T cell receptor beta chains listed next were all sequenced from one sample in a study of response to subunit inactivated influenza vaccine. TCRdb reanalysed the RT-PCR reads using MiXCR and keeps one entry per CDR3 protein. The repertoire holds approximately 500,000 distinct CDR3 sequences, roughly 13% seen once, with 13% in the top ten. The sequences come from PBMCs from blood, collected 45 days after vaccination. The receptors derive from a man aged 45-60 years who received an inactivated influenza vaccine.

The chain is built from TRBV5-1 and TRBJ2-3; 15 nucleotides line up with TRBD2. Per the germline V gene, CDR1 is SGHRS and CDR2 is YFSETQ. The CDR3 covers 18 residues. The junction had 11 bases not matched to a gene; V was cut back by 4 bases and J by 5 bases. The CDR3 spells CASSRGLAGGKLLDTQYF. CDR3 sequence (DNA): TGCGCCAGCAGCCGAGGACTAGCGGGAGGGAAGTTATTAGATACGCAGTATTTT.

The chain carries TRBV4-1 and TRBJ2-3; TRBD2 agrees at 13 bases. The J segment lost 0 bases and the V segment lost 1 base, leaving 7 bases of the junction unmatched. The length of the CDR3 is 19 residues. The germline V gene has CDR1 MGHRA and CDR2 YSYEKL. The CDR3 region has the DNA TGCGCCAGCAGCCAAGGACTAGCGGGGGGACCCCTTAGCACAGATACGCAGTATTTT. Its protein product is CASSQGLAGGPLSTDTQYF.

This clonotype was counted ten times or more. CDR3 sequence: CASRDDRGSYEQYF. The DNA for the CDR3 is TGTGCCAGCAGGGACGACAGGGGCTCCTACGAGCAGTACTTC. J is TRBJ2-7 and V is TRBV6-1; TRBD1 matches 8 bases. The CDR3 contains 14 residues. J was trimmed by 0 bases and V by 6 bases; bases with no gene match: 4. The germline V gene has CDR1 MNHNS and CDR2 SASEGT.

The chain couples TRBV29-1 to TRBJ2-5; D may match TRBD1 or TRBD2 (5 bases each). The ends were cut back, 4 bases at V and 5 bases at J, with 17 bases in the middle. Germline values: CDR1 SQVTM, CDR2 ANQGSEA. This CDR3 comprises 14 residues. CDR3 region: CSVAGRMLGETQYF. Written as DNA, the CDR3 is TGCAGCGTTGCGGGACGGATGTTGGGTGAGACCCAGTACTTC.

This clonotype was counted only a few times. V and J are TRBV20-1 and TRBJ2-7, with TRBD2 matching 10 bases. The V gene's germline CDR1 is DFQATT and CDR2 SNEGSKA (reference sequence). This CDR3 comprises 14 residues. V shed 4 bases and J 6 bases; nucleotides not matched to a gene: 9. The CDR3 is CSANPSGSFPEQYF. The CDR3 nucleotides read TGCAGTGCTAACCCTAGCGGGAGCTTTCCCGAGCAGTACTTC.

This clonotype was seen a few times. The rearrangement links TRBV20-1 to TRBJ1-6; no definite D call. Deletions cut 1 base from V and 9 bases from J, with 7 bases between. CDR3 length: 12 amino acids. Looked up from germline, CDR1 is DFQATT and CDR2 is SNEGSKA (reference sequence). For the CDR3, the DNA is TGCAGTGCTAGAGGAGGCGCTTCACCCCTCCACTTT. This translates into CSARGGASPLHF.

The CDR3 reads CSVERYTGELFF. The CDR3 DNA reads as TGCAGCGTTGAACGCTACACCGGGGAGCTGTTTTTT. The chain is built from TRBV29-1 and TRBJ2-2; D gene ambiguous. Germline CDR1 reads SQVTM; CDR2 reads ANQGSEA. The CDR3 has 12 amino acids. The V end was cut by 2 bases, the J end by 3 bases, with 4 bases between.

The rearrangement links TRBV15 to TRBJ2-6, with D tentatively TRBD2 (5 bases). The germline V gene encodes CDR1 LNHNV and CDR2 YYDKDF (reference sequence). This CDR3 contains 17 residues. V lost 0 bases, J lost 0 bases, and 9 bases lay in between. The CDR3 spells CATSRDRAGSGANVLTF. The CDR3 DNA sequence: TGTGCCACCAGCAGAGATCGGGCGGGCTCTGGGGCCAACGTCCTGACTTTC.

This clonotype was detected only a few times. V is TRBV28 and J is TRBJ2-7; D possibly corresponds to TRBD2 (5 bases). Germline values: CDR1 MDHEN, CDR2 SYDVKM. V gave up 11 bases and J gave up 3 bases, with 17 bases separating them. There are 13 residues in the CDR3. The CDR3: CAVRNRGVYEQYF. The CDR3 DNA reads as TGTGCCGTGAGGAATCGGGGTGTCTACGAGCAGTACTTC.

This clonotype came up many times. The J gene is TRBJ1-2, the V gene TRBV12-3 or TRBV12-4, with unresolved D. The CDR3 is 15 residues long. Trimming took off 5 bases at V and 8 bases at J, with 21 bases between the two ends. Written as DNA, the CDR3 is TGTGCCAGCAGTCCCCCAGGAGGTGGAGCTCGGGGCTACACCTTC. It is translated as CASSPPGGGARGYTF.

The DNA of the CDR3 is TGTGCCAGCAGCTTGGGGACTCCAACCTACGAGCAGTACTTC. It yields the protein CASSLGTPTYEQYF. The chain has TRBV7-2 and TRBJ2-7, with a weak D call TRBD2 (6 bases). CDR3 size: 14 residues. V was trimmed by 3 bases and J by 2 bases, leaving 11 bases between them. From germline, CDR1 is SGHTA and CDR2 FQGNSA. Supplemented by reference TRBV7-2 and TRBJ2-7, the full variable domain reads GAGVSQSPSNKVTEKGKDVELRCDPISGHTALYWYRQSLGQGLEFLIYFQGNSAPDKSGLPSDRFSAERTGGSVSTLTIQRTQQEDSAVYLCASSLGTPTYEQYFGPGTRLTVT.

There are a few counts of this clonotype. The genes are TRBV25-1 and TRBJ1-6; TRBD1 might be the D (6 bases). This CDR3 region has 13 residues. Germline CDR1 and CDR2: MGHDK and SYGVNS. Trimming took off 10 bases at V and 2 bases at J, with 9 bases between the two ends. The CDR3 reads CAIQGTYNSPLHF. CDR3 nucleotides: TGTGCCATCCAGGGGACCTATAATTCACCCCTCCACTTT. Full variable domain (rest looked up from reference TRBV25-1 and TRBJ1-6): EADIYQTPRYLVIGTGKKITLECSQTMGHDKMYWYQQDPGMELHLIHYSYGVNSTEKGDLSSESTVSRIRTEHFPLTLESARPSHTSQYLCAIQGTYNSPLHFGNGTRLTVT.

The chain carries TRBV10-3 and TRBJ2-1, with 10 nucleotides matching TRBD2. Trimming at V came to 6 bases and at J to 0 bases, leaving 2 bases not matched to a gene. Looked up from germline, CDR1 is ENHRY and CDR2 is SYGVKD. This CDR3 spans 15 amino acids. The CDR3 sequence is CAIRPSGSSYNEQFF. Here the CDR3 DNA reads TGTGCCATCAGGCCTAGCGGGAGCTCCTACAATGAGCAGTTCTTC.

V gene TRBV29-1 combines with J gene TRBJ2-3; 8 nucleotides align to TRBD1. Trimming cost V 0 bases and J 1 base; bases outside gene matches: 3. Germline V lookup: CDR1 SQVTM, CDR2 ANQGSEA. This CDR3 has 15 amino acids. CDR3 residues: CSVEDEDRGTDTQYF. CDR3 DNA sequence: TGCAGCGTTGAAGATGAGGACAGGGGCACAGATACGCAGTATTTT.

The table lists this clonotype with many counts. The DNA of the CDR3 is TGTGCCAGCAGTTTAACCAGGGCCTACGAGCAGTACTTC. Amino acids: CASSLTRAYEQYF. The chain couples TRBV12-3 or TRBV12-4 to TRBJ2-7, with D possibly TRBD1 on 5 matching bases. The CDR3 contains 13 residues. The V end was cut by 2 bases, the J end by 2 bases, with 7 bases between.

This clonotype appeared a few times. Here the CDR3 reads CATRREQETQYF. The CDR3 nucleotides read TGTGCCACCCGGCGGGAACAAGAGACCCAGTACTTC. The chain recombines TRBV10-3 with TRBJ2-5, with D possibly TRBD2 on 6 matching bases. CDR3 length: 12 residues. V lost 10 bases and J lost 2, with 11 bases in between. The germline V gene encodes CDR1 ENHRY and CDR2 SYGVKD.

This clonotype was observed a few times. The chain is built from TRBV20-1 and TRBJ2-1, with 7 bases identical to TRBD2. V shed 0 bases, J shed 3 bases, and the junction held 11 bases outside the gene matches. Germline assignment: CDR1 DFQATT and CDR2 SNEGSKA (reference sequence). This CDR3 contains 17 residues. The CDR3, as DNA: TGCAGTGCTAGAGACCGCTCTACGAGCGGGGACTACAATGAGCAGTTCTTC. Its protein is CSARDRSTSGDYNEQFF.

In this sample, this clonotype turned up a few times. The rearrangement links TRBV5-1 to TRBJ2-2; 7 bases are shared with TRBD2. Germline V gives CDR1 SGHRS, CDR2 YFSETQ. V dropped 2 bases and J dropped 2; count of bases not matched to a gene: 6. The CDR3 spans 16 residues. The CDR3 DNA reads TGCGCCAGCAGCTTATGGGGGACTACTAACACCGGGGAGCTGTTTTTT. Residues: CASSLWGTTNTGELFF.

This clonotype has just a few counts. V gene TRBV12-3 or TRBV12-4 combines with J gene TRBJ2-2; 13 positions match TRBD2. The CDR3 contains 17 residues. The V gene end was trimmed by 6 bases and the J gene end by 2 bases; junction bases not matched to a gene: 6. The CDR3 reads CASSATSGRPNTGELFF. The CDR3 DNA sequence: TGTGCCAGCAGCGCGACTAGCGGGAGGCCCAACACCGGGGAGCTGTTTTTT.

The table lists this clonotype with a few counts. The chain is built from TRBV20-1 and TRBJ2-3, with 8 positions matching TRBD2. CDR1 DFQATT and CDR2 SNEGSKA come from the germline V gene (reference sequence). The CDR3 contains 15 residues. Trimming cost V 0 bases and J 4 bases; bases outside gene matches: 6. The CDR3 region has the DNA TGCAGTGCTAGAGATTCGGCGGGGGGTGCAGATACGCAGTATTTT. It yields the protein CSARDSAGGADTQYF.

The chain combines TRBV5-1 with TRBJ1-2, with D unresolved. The CDR3 totals 15 residues. The germline V gene has CDR1 SGHRS and CDR2 YFSETQ. V lost 3 bases, J lost 5 bases, and 17 bases lay in between. The CDR3 loop is CASSSGGVMNYGYTF. The CDR3 DNA follows: TGCGCCAGCAGCTCTGGCGGGGTCATGAATTATGGCTACACCTTC.

This clonotype was counted ten times or more. The chain is built from TRBV5-1 and TRBJ1-1; a possible D gene is TRBD1 (5 bases). The V gene lost 3 bases and the J gene lost 2 bases, with 11 bases spanning the gap. The germline CDR1 and CDR2 sequences are SGHRS and YFSETQ. The CDR3 has 14 amino acids. The CDR3 region has the DNA TGCGCCAGCAGCTCAGGGACGGGAAACACTGAAGCTTTCTTT. Amino acid sequence: CASSSGTGNTEAFF. Full variable domain (rest looked up from reference TRBV5-1 and TRBJ1-1): KAGVTQTPRYLIKTRGQQVTLSCSPISGHRSVSWYQQTPGQGLQFLFEYFSETQRNKGNFPGRFSGRQFSNSRSEMNVSTLELGDSALYLCASSSGTGNTEAFFGQGTRLTVV.

The CDR3 here is CATSDGGSGSYEQYF. The CDR3 region has the DNA TGTGCCACCAGTGATGGGGGTAGCGGGAGCTACGAGCAGTACTTC. The rearrangement links TRBV24-1 to TRBJ2-7; TRBD2 matches at 9 bases. This CDR3 spans 15 amino acids. The germline gives CDR1 KGHDR, CDR2 SFDVKD. J gave up 3 bases and V 3 bases, and 5 bases lay outside the gene matches.

This clonotype was recorded a few times. J is TRBJ2-3 and V is TRBV6-1; 10 bases map to TRBD1. Germline assignment: CDR1 MNHNS and CDR2 SASEGT. The V gene end was trimmed by 6 bases and the J gene end by 0 bases; junction bases not matched to a gene: 3. The CDR3 contains 15 residues. CDR3 in DNA: TGTGCCAGCAGGAGGGACAGGGGAAGCACAGATACGCAGTATTTT. Translating it yields CASRRDRGSTDTQYF.

This rearrangement joins TRBV5-1 to TRBJ2-7; 7 nucleotides align to TRBD1. The junction had 3 bases not matched to a gene; V was cut back by 0 bases and J by 0 bases. The CDR3 runs 15 residues. Germline CDR1 is SGHRS and CDR2 is YFSETQ. For the CDR3, the DNA is TGCGCCAGCAGCTTGGCCGGGGACAGCTCCTACGAGCAGTACTTC. This codes for CASSLAGDSSYEQYF.

This clonotype was counted a few times. The chain employs TRBV10-3 and TRBJ1-1, with TRBD1 identical over 7 bases. The germline CDR1 and CDR2 sequences are ENHRY and SYGVKD. Germline trimming cut 10 bases from V and 0 bases from J; bases unmatched to any gene: 5. The CDR3 consists of 13 residues. CDR3 nucleotide sequence: TGTGCCACAACGGGACAGCTGAACACTGAAGCTTTCTTT. Translated, it gives CATTGQLNTEAFF.

The rearrangement joins TRBV6-2 or TRBV6-3 to TRBJ2-7; D remains ambiguous. Trimming took off 3 bases at V and 7 bases at J, with 7 bases between the two ends. Germline CDR1 reads MNHEY; CDR2 reads SVGEGT. This CDR3 is 11 amino acids long. DNA for the CDR3: TGTGCCAGCAGTTATGCGTGGGAGCAGTACTTC. It codes for CASSYAWEQYF.